There are many counts of the clone carrying this T cell receptor beta chain. The antigen remains unidentified. The CDR3 is made up of 15 amino acids. The trim removed 2 bases at V and 2 bases at J, leaving 4 bases unmatched. CDR1 and CDR2 from the germline V gene are MNHEY and SVGEGT. It was from 2 million PBMCs stored at -80 C that the unsorted libraries were obtained. TCRdb recomputed calls from the 5' RACE reads with MiXCR, one row per CDR3 protein. The profile shows under 30,000 distinct CDR3 sequences, roughly 6.3% of them singletons. The record originates from a study of neurological immune-mediated disorders. Findings and caveats of the study: Subjects shared no identical expanded-clone CDR3 amino acid sequences, suggesting private TCR-beta repertoires in all groups.

The V call is TRBV6-2 or TRBV6-3, the J call TRBJ2-5; 8 bases line up with TRBD2. Sequences were obtained from PBMCs. This TCR derives from a woman between 40 and 50 years old in good health. CDR3 nucleotide sequence: TGTGCCAGCAGTTACCTAGCGGGCCCTCAAGAGACCCAGTACTTC. This sequence encodes CASSYLAGPQETQYF.